This note documents a single TCR beta chain sequence. Its antigen is unidentified. Regarding treatment: oral pan-JAK inhibitor, 5-10 mg twice daily. Lesional scalp punch biopsies and peripheral blood were collected from alopecia areata patients. These data come from a study of CD8+ T cells in alopecia areata. Notes on the study in general: During tofacitinib treatment, many expanded lesional clones remained in scalp and blood.

There are 16 residues in the CDR3. Trimming left V 1 base short and J 5 bases short, with 17 bases between. CDR1 and CDR2 from the germline V gene are SGHDN and FVKESK. Reverse transcribed after extraction, RNA yielded cDNA as the sequencing template. TCRdb's copy holds only in-frame clones and misses some; the assay was immunoSEQ multiplex PCR. The sample lists under 350,000 clones; roughly 60% were seen once. This clonotype originated in a human donor with alopecia areata. V and J are TRBV14 and TRBJ2-5, with D uncertain. Here the sequenced sample was CD4+ T cells sorted from blood, taken at week 24, from a patient treated with tofacitinib. Here the CDR3 reads CASSQVFRPRRETQYF. Written as DNA, the CDR3 is TGTGCCAGCAGCCAAGTGTTCAGGCCTCGCCGGGAGACCCAGTACTTC. Together with reference TRBV14 and TRBJ2-5, the CDR3 gives the full variable domain: EAGVTQFPSHSVIEKGQTVTLRCDPISGHDNLYWYRRVMGKEIKFLLHFVKESKQDESGMPNNRFLAERTGGTYSTLKVQPAELEDSGVYFCASSQVFRPRRETQYFGPGTRLLVL.